This is a list of T cell receptor beta chains from one sample in a study of shared clonotypes between healthy human individuals. The table came from immunoSEQ multiplex PCR; TCRdb's copy has only in-frame clones and leaves some out. The sample yields roughly 2,000,000 clones, 85% to 95% seen once. The sequencing sample was made of naive CD8+ T cells sorted from blood. These receptors were collected from a man younger than 35 in good health. Both conserved end residues are part of each CDR3.

TRBV7-9	TRBJ1-2	CASSLGALGHYGYTF
TRBV27	TRBJ1-1	CASSSPGTGTEAFF
TRBV6-5	TRBJ2-7	CASSLAGRYYEQYF
TRBV11-2	TRBJ1-1	CASSLDPGSAEAFF
TRBV10-3	TRBJ2-7	CAIRQQGGEQYF
TRBV14	TRBJ2-7	CASSQVGGSYEQYF
TRBV6-5	TRBJ2-1	CASSYSPGPYNEQFF
TRBV19	TRBJ1-2	CASKQWGQGGYTF
TRBV5-6	TRBJ2-1	CASSPGPTKQFF
TRBV6-1	TRBJ1-2	CASSEGPGGNYGYTF
TRBV5-4	TRBJ1-1	CASSFLGGNTEAFF
TRBV4-3	TRBJ2-5	CASSPLAGGGQETQYF